This TCR beta chain was captured in a study of blood T cell repertoires in COVID-19. Overall study context: Samples came from the United States, Italy and Spain, spanning acute and convalescent COVID-19. T cells, B-cell-depleted T cells, or PBMCs supplied cDNA or gDNA.

V gave up 0 bases and J gave up 4 bases, with 15 bases separating them. The CDR3 has 16 amino acids. Per germline, CDR1 SGHKS and CDR2 YYEKEE (reference sequence). In the authors' workflow: Estimated nucleated cell counts came from reference gene primer amplification. Data came from immunoSEQ multiplex PCR; TCRdb stores just in-frame clones and leaves some out. V, J and clone size are taken as reported in that table, and D and trimming were inferred from the DNA itself. Of about 54,000 clones in the sample, roughly four fifths were seen once. The rearrangement links TRBV5-5 to TRBJ2-3; D gene uncertain. This sequence was found in a woman in her sixties with acute or convalescent COVID-19. The sequencing input was peripheral blood. CDR3 amino acids: CASSLGMSRSADTQYF. CDR3 in DNA: TGTGCCAGCAGCTTGGGGATGTCTAGGAGCGCAGATACGCAGTATTTT.